Presented here are 24 T cell receptor beta chains from one specimen sequenced in a study of CDR3 diversity in severe acne. TCRdb itself ran the PCR reads through MiXCR, one entry per CDR3 protein. The top ten clones hold roughly 12% of a sample with 85,000 to 120,000 distinct CDR3 sequences, around 56% of them seen once. Sequenced: blood. These receptors were obtained from a male donor with acne.

V and J are TRBV12-3 or TRBV12-4 and TRBJ1-6; no definite D call. The CDR3 has 14 residues. Trimming took off 1 base at V and 11 bases at J, with 12 bases between the two ends. The CDR3 region has the DNA TGTGCCAGCAGTTTAGGGGTTACGAATCCACCCCTCCACTTT. Translation: CASSLGVTNPPLHF.

A word on this clonotype: Since no conserved phenylalanine or tryptophan closes the CDR3, a read error is the likely cause. No DNA is shown, since the ends of the CDR3 on it are uncertain; the CDR3 is the one TCRdb lists. The V gene is TRBV6-5, the J gene TRBJ2-1. Germline V gene lookup returns CDR1 MNHEY and CDR2 SVGAGI. Inclusive of both ends, the CDR3 amounts to 11 amino acids. Here the CDR3 reads CASSNYNEQLL.

This clonotype was counted a few times. The chain links TRBV5-5 to TRBJ1-2; TRBD1 matches at 7 bases. This CDR3 spans 16 amino acids. The germline V gene encodes CDR1 SGHKS and CDR2 YYEKEE (reference sequence). Trimming at V came to 0 bases and at J to 8 bases, leaving 13 bases not matched to a gene. CDR3: CASSLAQGGSATGYTF. The CDR3 nucleotides read TGTGCCAGCAGCTTGGCGCAGGGGGGATCCGCGACCGGCTACACCTTC.

Details on this clonotype: The conserved phenylalanine or tryptophan is not found at the CDR3 terminus, so this likely reflects a read error. The limits of the CDR3 on the DNA are not certain, so only TCRdb's listed CDR3 is given. The rearrangement links TRBV7-8 to TRBJ1-2; TRBD1 is the table's D call and was not checked against the DNA. The germline gives CDR1 SGHVS, CDR2 FQNEAQ. Termini included, the CDR3 measures 15 amino acids. The CDR3 region is CASSLEGGRAYGYIC.

By frequency in the sample, this clonotype is medium-sized (0.01 to 0.1%). CDR3 bases: TGTGCCAGCAGTTTAAGCACAGATACGCAGTATTTT. The encoded protein is CASSLSTDTQYF. V is TRBV12-3 or TRBV12-4 and J is TRBJ2-3; no firm D call. This CDR3 contains 12 residues. V was trimmed by 2 bases and J by 0 bases, leaving 0 bases between them.

This clonotype appeared many times. The chain combines TRBV4-1 with TRBJ2-1; 8 bases are a match to TRBD2. The trim removed 0 bases at V and 6 bases at J, leaving 7 bases unmatched. Germline V gene sequence: CDR1 MGHRA, CDR2 YSYEKL. CDR3 length: 16 residues. The CDR3 loop is CASSQEHGAGGNEQFF. CDR3 bases: TGCGCCAGCAGCCAAGAACACGGCGCGGGGGGCAATGAGCAGTTCTTC.

In this sample, this clonotype turned up a few times. The rearrangement links TRBV5-1 to TRBJ1-5; D ambiguous. Trimming cost V 2 bases and J 3 bases, with 9 bases left between them. Per the germline V gene, CDR1 is SGHRS and CDR2 is YFSETQ. The CDR3 sequence is 14 residues long. The CDR3 loop reads CASSFNGLNQPQHF. In DNA, the CDR3 is TGCGCCAGCAGCTTTAATGGCCTCAATCAGCCCCAGCATTTT.

This chain joins TRBV25-1 and TRBJ2-7, with D possibly TRBD2 on 5 matching bases. V lost 5 bases and J lost 0, with 11 bases in between. Germline lookup yields CDR1 MGHDK and CDR2 SYGVNS. The CDR3 covers 14 residues. The CDR3 protein is CASSSGSFSYEQYF. The CDR3 nucleotides read TGTGCCAGCAGTTCGGGGAGTTTCTCCTACGAGCAGTACTTC.

The V gene is TRBV7-7, the J gene TRBJ2-7; a weak D match, TRBD2 (5 bases). The CDR3 totals 13 residues. Per the germline V gene, CDR1 is SSHAT and CDR2 is FNYEAQ (reference sequence). V gave up 5 bases and J gave up 4 bases, with 12 bases separating them. CDR3 in DNA: TGTGCCAGCAGCCCCGGAGGTCCGTACGAGCAGTACTTC. This encodes CASSPGGPYEQYF.

This clonotype was found a few times. The rearrangement joins TRBV29-1 to TRBJ2-3; 11 bases agree with TRBD2. V gave up 3 bases and J gave up 0 bases; unmatched junction bases: 2. Germline assignment: CDR1 SQVTM and CDR2 ANQGSEA. This CDR3 has 15 residues. The CDR3 region has the DNA TGCAGCGTTGAGGGACTAGCGGTGAGCACAGATACGCAGTATTTT. Its translation is CSVEGLAVSTDTQYF.

As to this clonotype: Sequence at one end of the junction differs from germline and may be a read error. The chain employs TRBV6-2 or TRBV6-3 and TRBJ2-5; D may be TRBD2 (7 bases). Germline assignment: CDR1 MNHEY and CDR2 SVGEGT. The CDR3 runs to 13 residues. DNA for the CDR3: TGTGCCAGCAGTTACTCGAACGGGGGGCGATTGGACTTC. This gives the protein CASSYSNGGRLDF.

This clonotype was detected ten times or more. The chain combines TRBV7-9 with TRBJ2-7; D is unclear. This CDR3 contains 11 residues. Germline V CDR1 and CDR2: SEHNR, FQNEAQ (reference sequence). The V and J ends lost 4 bases and 5 bases respectively, with 6 bases between them. The DNA of the CDR3 is TGTGCCAGCAGCTCATTCAACGAGCAGTACTTC. This gives the protein CASSSFNEQYF. The whole variable domain, filled in from reference TRBV7-9 and TRBJ2-7, reads DTGVSQNPRHKITKRGQNVTFRCDPISEHNRLYWYRQTLGQGPEFLTYFQNEAQLEKSRLLSDRFSAERPKGSFSTLEIQRTEQGDSAMYLCASSSFNEQYFGPGTRLTVT.

The chain carries TRBV7-2 and TRBJ1-1; 9 bases agree with TRBD1. The CDR3 contains 12 residues. The ends lost 4 bases at V and 7 bases at J; junction bases unmatched: 1. Germline assignment: CDR1 SGHTA and CDR2 FQGNSA. The CDR3 loop reads CASSWTGVEAFF. CDR3 bases: TGTGCCAGCAGCTGGACAGGGGTTGAAGCTTTCTTT.

The chain recombines TRBV5-5 with TRBJ1-5; no firm D call. This CDR3 is 16 amino acids long. CDR1 and CDR2 (germline): SGHKS, YYEKEE (reference sequence). V was trimmed by 0 bases and J by 4 bases, leaving 14 bases between them. The CDR3 spells CASSLDWQAGNQPQHF. CDR3 DNA sequence: TGTGCCAGCAGCTTGGATTGGCAGGCCGGGAATCAGCCCCAGCATTTT.

This rearrangement joins TRBV25-1 to TRBJ1-6; D uncertain. This CDR3 is built from 13 residues. Per germline, CDR1 MGHDK and CDR2 SYGVNS. V lost 7 bases, J lost 6 bases, and 10 bases lay in between. The CDR3 DNA follows: TGTGCCAGCAAAGACATAGCTAATTCACCCCTCCACTTT. Translated, it gives CASKDIANSPLHF.

This clonotype was counted only a few times. The CDR3 nucleotides read TGTGCTAGTGGTTTGCTAGCGGACGGAGGTCAAGAGACCCAGTACTTC. Amino acid sequence: CASGLLADGGQETQYF. The rearrangement uses TRBV12-5 and TRBJ2-5; TRBD2 matches 7 bases. This CDR3 has 16 amino acids. The germline V gene encodes CDR1 LGHNT and CDR2 FRNRAP. With V trimmed by 2 bases and J by 2 bases, 8 bases remained unmatched.

This clonotype was observed a handful of times. V and J are TRBV29-1 and TRBJ1-1, with 7 bases aligning to TRBD1. V dropped 1 base and J dropped 3; count of bases not matched to a gene: 8. Germline loops: CDR1 SQVTM, CDR2 ANQGSEA. The CDR3 consists of 15 residues. The CDR3 here is CSVEATGNGDTEAFF. As DNA, the CDR3 is TGCAGCGTTGAAGCGACAGGGAACGGGGACACTGAAGCTTTCTTT.

This clonotype was picked up many times. CDR3 in amino acids: CASSELGQNYGYTF. CDR3 DNA sequence: TGTGCCAGCAGTGAACTCGGGCAGAACTATGGCTACACCTTC. The chain employs TRBV6-1 and TRBJ1-2; D not certain. Trimming removed 2 bases from V and 2 bases from J, with 9 bases in between. CDR3 size: 14 residues. Germline loops: CDR1 MNHNS, CDR2 SASEGT.

In this sample, this clonotype turned up a few times. The CDR3 nucleotides read TGTGCCAGCCGAAAGACCACAGGGGAGGCCAATCAGCCCCAGCATTTT. Its protein is CASRKTTGEANQPQHF. V usage is TRBV2 and J usage is TRBJ1-5, with 7 bases aligning to TRBD1. The junction had 13 bases not matched to a gene; V was cut back by 8 bases and J by 3 bases. Germline CDR1 is SNHLY and CDR2 is FYNNEI. This CDR3 is built from 16 residues.

The chain uses TRBV20-1 and TRBJ1-2; the D gene is possibly TRBD1 (5 bases). Trimming shortened V by 0 bases and J by 4 bases, and 9 bases separated the two germline ends. The CDR3 sequence is 13 residues long. Germline lookup yields CDR1 DFQATT and CDR2 SNEGSKA (reference sequence). CDR3: CSARDRDVYGYTF. In DNA form, the CDR3 reads TGCAGTGCTAGAGACAGGGACGTCTATGGCTACACCTTC.

This clonotype was counted many times. In nucleotides, the CDR3 is TGCAGTGTACCGGACGGCGAAAACTATGGCTACACCTTC. Translation gives CSVPDGENYGYTF. The chain recombines TRBV20-1 with TRBJ1-2; D is unclear. Deletions cut 7 bases from V and 2 bases from J, with 14 bases between. This CDR3 is 13 amino acids long. The V gene's germline CDR1 is DFQATT and CDR2 SNEGSKA (reference sequence).

This clonotype was counted many times. This chain links TRBV20-1 with TRBJ2-7; 7 bases are a match to TRBD1. Per germline, CDR1 DFQATT and CDR2 SNEGSKA (reference sequence). With 6 bases clipped from V and 2 bases from J, the junction kept 4 bases outside the gene matches. This CDR3 region has 12 residues. CDR3 DNA: TGCAGTGCGTGGACAGGAGCCTACGAGCAGTACTTC. Translation gives CSAWTGAYEQYF.

This rearrangement joins TRBV10-3 to TRBJ2-2; 7 bases are shared with TRBD1. Germline-derived CDR1 and CDR2 are ENHRY and SYGVKD. With V trimmed by 11 bases and J by 5 bases, 8 bases remained unmatched. The CDR3 contains 13 residues. The CDR3 is CAGRDRVTGELFF. The CDR3 DNA sequence: TGTGCCGGTCGAGACAGGGTAACCGGGGAGCTGTTTTTT.

This sequence joins TRBV7-2 and TRBJ2-5; D remains ambiguous. The CDR3 runs to 14 residues. V shed 6 bases and J shed 3 bases, with 14 bases lying between them. Per the germline V gene, CDR1 is SGHTA and CDR2 is FQGNSA. CDR3 bases: TGTGCCAGCAGGGAGATGACTCAAAAAGAGACCCAGTACTTC. This gives the protein CASREMTQKETQYF.